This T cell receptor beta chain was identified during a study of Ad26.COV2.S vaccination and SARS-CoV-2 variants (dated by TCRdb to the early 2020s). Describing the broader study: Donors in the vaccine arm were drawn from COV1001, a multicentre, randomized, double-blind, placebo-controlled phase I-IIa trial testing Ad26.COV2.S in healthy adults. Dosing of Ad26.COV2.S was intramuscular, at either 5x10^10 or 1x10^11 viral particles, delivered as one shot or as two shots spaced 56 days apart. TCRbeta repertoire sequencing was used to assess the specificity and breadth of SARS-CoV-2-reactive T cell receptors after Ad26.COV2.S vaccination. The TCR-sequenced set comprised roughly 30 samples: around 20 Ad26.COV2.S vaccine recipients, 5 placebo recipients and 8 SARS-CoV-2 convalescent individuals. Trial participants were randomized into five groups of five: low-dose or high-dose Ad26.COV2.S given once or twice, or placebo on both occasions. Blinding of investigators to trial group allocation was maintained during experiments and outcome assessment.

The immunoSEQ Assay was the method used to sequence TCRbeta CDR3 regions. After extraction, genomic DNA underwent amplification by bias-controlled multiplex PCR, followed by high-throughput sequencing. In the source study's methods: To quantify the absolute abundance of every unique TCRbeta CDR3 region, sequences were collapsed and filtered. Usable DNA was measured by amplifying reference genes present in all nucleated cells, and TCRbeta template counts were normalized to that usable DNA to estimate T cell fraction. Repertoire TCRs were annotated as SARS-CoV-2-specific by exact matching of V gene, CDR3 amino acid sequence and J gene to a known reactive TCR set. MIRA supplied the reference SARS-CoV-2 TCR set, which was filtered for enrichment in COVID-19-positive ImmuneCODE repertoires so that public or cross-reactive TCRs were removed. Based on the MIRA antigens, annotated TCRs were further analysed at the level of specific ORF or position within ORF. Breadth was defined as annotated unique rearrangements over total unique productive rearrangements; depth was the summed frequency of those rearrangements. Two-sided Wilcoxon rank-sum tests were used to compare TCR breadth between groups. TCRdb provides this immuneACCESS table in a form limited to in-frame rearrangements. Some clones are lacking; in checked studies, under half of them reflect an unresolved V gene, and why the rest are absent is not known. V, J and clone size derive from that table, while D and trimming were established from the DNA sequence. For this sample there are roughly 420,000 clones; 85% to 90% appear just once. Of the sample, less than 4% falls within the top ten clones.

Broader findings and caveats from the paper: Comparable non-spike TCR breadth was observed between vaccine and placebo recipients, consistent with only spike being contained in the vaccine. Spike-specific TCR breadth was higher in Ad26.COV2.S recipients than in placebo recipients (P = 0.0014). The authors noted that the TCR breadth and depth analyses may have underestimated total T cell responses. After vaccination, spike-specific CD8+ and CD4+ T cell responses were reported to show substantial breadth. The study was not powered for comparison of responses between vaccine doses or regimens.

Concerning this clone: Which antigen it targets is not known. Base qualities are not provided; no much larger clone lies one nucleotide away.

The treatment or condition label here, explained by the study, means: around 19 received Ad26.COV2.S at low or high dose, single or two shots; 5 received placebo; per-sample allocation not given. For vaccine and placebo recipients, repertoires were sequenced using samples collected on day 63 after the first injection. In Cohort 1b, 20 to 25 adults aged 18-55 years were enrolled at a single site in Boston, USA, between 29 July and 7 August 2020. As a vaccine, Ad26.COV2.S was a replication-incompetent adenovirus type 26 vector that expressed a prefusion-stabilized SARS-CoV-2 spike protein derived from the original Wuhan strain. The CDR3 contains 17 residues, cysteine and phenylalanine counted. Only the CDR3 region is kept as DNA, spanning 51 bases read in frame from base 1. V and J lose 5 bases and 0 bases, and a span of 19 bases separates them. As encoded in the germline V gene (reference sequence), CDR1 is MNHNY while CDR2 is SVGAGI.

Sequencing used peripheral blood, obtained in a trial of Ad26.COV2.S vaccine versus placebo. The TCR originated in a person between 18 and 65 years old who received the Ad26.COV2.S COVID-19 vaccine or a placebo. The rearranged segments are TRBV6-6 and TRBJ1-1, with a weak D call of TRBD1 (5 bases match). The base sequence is TGTGCCAGCAGTCCCGCTACGACAGCTGGCTTGAACACTGAAGCTTTCTTT. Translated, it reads CASSPATTAGLNTEAFF.